This T cell receptor (beta chain) was sequenced for a study of T cell changes during pregnancy in multiple sclerosis. The V and J ends lost 5 bases and 3 bases respectively, with 12 bases between them. CDR3 size: 14 residues. The germline V gene has CDR1 SGHKS and CDR2 YYEKEE (reference sequence). Assay used: immunoSEQ multiplex PCR; TCRdb lists only in-frame clones, some missing. The data hold fewer than 25,000 clones, with 75% to 90% observed a single time. J is TRBJ1-5 and V is TRBV5-5; TRBD1 is a possible D gene (6 bases). This receptor was obtained from a female donor in good health, enrolled as a control in a pregnancy study. Source: CD8+ T cells from peripheral blood mononuclear cells, taken in the third trimester of pregnancy. CDR3 sequence reads: CASSLTGNNQPQHF. The CDR3 DNA reads as TGTGCCAGCAGTTTAACAGGGAACAATCAGCCCCAGCATTTT.